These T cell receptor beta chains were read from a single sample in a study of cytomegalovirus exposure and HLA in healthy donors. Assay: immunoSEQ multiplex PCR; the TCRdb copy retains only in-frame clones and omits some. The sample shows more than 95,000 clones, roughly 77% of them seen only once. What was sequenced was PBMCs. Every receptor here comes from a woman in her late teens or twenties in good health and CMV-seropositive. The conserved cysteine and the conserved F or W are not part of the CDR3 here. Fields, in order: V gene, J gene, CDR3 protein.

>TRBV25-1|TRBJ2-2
ASSVTGAGELF
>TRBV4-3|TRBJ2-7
ASSQVIRAHEQY
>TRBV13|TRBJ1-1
ASSLWSLRSGPDTEAF
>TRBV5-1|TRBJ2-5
ASTLAGETQY
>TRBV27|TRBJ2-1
ASSWTGAAGEQF
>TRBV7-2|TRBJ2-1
ASGLAGYSYNEQF
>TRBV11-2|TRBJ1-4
ASSSDRGRTEKLF
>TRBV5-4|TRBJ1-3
ASSSNSDRGNTIY
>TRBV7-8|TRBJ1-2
ASSLVGGNYGYT
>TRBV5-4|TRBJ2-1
ASSPKNILAGEQF
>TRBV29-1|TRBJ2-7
SVEVAYEQY
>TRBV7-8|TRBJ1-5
ASSLVSGTSSNQPQH
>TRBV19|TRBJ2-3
ASNSLGGTDTQY
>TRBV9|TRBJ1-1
ASSDRGHGTEAF
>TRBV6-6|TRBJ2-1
ASSYSAGFYEQF
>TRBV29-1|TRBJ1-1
SVEDQGGATEAF
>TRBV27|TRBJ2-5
ASSLTAGTAQETQY
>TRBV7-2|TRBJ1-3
ASSSQGTGDTIY
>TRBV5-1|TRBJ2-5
ASSLGQATQETQY
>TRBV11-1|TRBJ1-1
ASSLVTGKGTEAF
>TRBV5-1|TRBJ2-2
ASSLSGQGNTGELF
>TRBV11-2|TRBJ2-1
ASAGLRGDIYNEQF
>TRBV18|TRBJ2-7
ASSPPGLHEQY
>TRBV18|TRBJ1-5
ASSPPGRQDQPQH
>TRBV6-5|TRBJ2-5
ASQVDQETQY
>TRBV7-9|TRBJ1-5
ASSLGASQGNHQPQH
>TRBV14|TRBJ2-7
ASSPGLAFYEQY
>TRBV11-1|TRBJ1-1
ASSLLAGYTEAF
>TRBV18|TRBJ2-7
ASSPLPQGGSYEQY
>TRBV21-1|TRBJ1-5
ASRPQTGMGNQPQH
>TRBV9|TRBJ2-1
ASSVDPSGGAREQF
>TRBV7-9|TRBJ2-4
ASSTRLPDRAKVKNIQY
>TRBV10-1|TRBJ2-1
ASMRGIGNEQF
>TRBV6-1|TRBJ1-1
ASSEGTGVTEAF
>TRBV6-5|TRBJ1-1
ASSYPRGHWTEAF
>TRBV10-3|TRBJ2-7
ATKGDSSYEQY
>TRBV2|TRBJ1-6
ASSARQGYNSPLH
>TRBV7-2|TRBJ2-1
ALYGGPSYNEQF
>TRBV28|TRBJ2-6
ASSLWFGEKASGANVLT
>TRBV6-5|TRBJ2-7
ASRDSGITWEQY
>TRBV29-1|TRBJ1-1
SINRGERAF
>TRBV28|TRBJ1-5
ASSPRGPEGNQPQH
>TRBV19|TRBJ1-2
ASLPHASPPDWGYT
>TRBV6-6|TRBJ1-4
ASSYPGEKLF
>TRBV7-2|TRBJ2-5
ASSLIPLAEGETQY
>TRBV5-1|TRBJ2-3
ASSPEPGYKDTQY
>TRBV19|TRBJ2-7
ASSIGTSGAYEQY
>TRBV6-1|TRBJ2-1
ASRTSGSSYNEQF
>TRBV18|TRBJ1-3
ASSPLQVSGNTIY
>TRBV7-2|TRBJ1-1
ASSLAFLQGSEAF
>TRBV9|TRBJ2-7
ASSPSGTHGEQY